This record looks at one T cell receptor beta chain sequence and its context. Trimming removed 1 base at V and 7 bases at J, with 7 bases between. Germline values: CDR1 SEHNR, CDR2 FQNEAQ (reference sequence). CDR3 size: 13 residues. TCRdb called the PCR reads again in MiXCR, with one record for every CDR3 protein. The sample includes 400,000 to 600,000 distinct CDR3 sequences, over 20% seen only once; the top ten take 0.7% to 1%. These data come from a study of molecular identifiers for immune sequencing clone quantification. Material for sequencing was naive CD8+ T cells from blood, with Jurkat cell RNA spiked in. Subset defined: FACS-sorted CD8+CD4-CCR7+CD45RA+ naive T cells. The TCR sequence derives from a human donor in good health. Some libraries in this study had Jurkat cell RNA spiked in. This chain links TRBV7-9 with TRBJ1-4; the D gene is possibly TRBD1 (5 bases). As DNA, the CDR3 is TGTGCCAGCAGCTTAGTTGACAGTGAAAAACTGTTTTTT. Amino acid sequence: CASSLVDSEKLFF.